This T cell receptor beta chain stems from a study of OX40 agonist ivuxolimab in advanced cancers. At the level of the study: Ivuxolimab, which is an agonistic anti-OX40 (CD134) antibody, was administered to the patients. In this trial design, patients received ivuxolimab intravenously at 0.01 to 10 mg/kg every 2 weeks. Partial response was recorded in three patients: one hepatocellular carcinoma and two cutaneous melanoma cases.

Enrollment shut out patients with autoimmune disease history or systemic immunosuppression. Profiled with immunoSEQ multiplex PCR; TCRdb holds only in-frame clones, not every one. This table holds approximately 28,000 clones, around nine tenths found once. V lost 2 bases, J lost 1 base, and 5 bases lay in between. CDR1 MRHNA and CDR2 SNTAGT come from the germline V gene. The CDR3 runs 13 residues. This chain joins TRBV6-4 and TRBJ1-2, with D unclear. This receptor was obtained from an adult with an advanced solid tumor such as melanoma, head and neck, liver or kidney cancer. Sequenced material: CD4+ or CD8+ T cells sorted from blood, taken in a trial of the OX40 agonist ivuxolimab. CDR3: CASSDGDNYGYTF. The CDR3 nucleotides are TGTGCCAGCAGTGACGGTGATAACTATGGCTACACCTTC.